Listed below are T cell receptor beta chains from one sample, sequenced in a study of identical twins. From the 5' RACE reads, TCRdb called clonotypes with MiXCR, one entry per CDR3 protein. The profile covers 450,000 or so distinct CDR3 sequences, with approximately 25% appearing a single time and around 3% taken by the ten largest. The data were also submitted as part of a second study, on T cells expressing NK-cell markers.

The sample was CD4+ T cells sorted from blood. The origin of the receptors is a woman in her late teens or twenties in good health. Both conserved end residues are part of each CDR3. D genes are given only for firm matches. Expanded clones are given a class, and other clones once, few, many or no size at all.

clone_size	d_call	v_call	j_call	cdr3_length	cdr3_nt	cdr3_aa
few	NA	TRBV27	TRBJ2-3	13	TGTGCCAGCAGTCTCATACAGGACGGGTTGCAGTATTTT	CASSLIQDGLQYF
few	NA	TRBV7-2	TRBJ2-6	13	TGTGCCAATGATCCGTCTGGGGCCAACGTCCTGACTTTC	CANDPSGANVLTF
NA	TRBD1	TRBV7-9	TRBJ1-2	15	TGTGCCAGCAGCTTAGAGGGGGCTTGGAACTATGGCTACACCTTC	CASSLEGAWNYGYTF
NA	TRBD1	TRBV7-3	TRBJ2-3	13	TGTGCCAGCAGCCCGACGGGTGACAGGGGCTCCCATTTT	CASSPTGDRGSHF
few	TRBD1	TRBV7-9	TRBJ1-1	16	TGTGCCAGCAGCCCAAGCGGCAGGGGGCTTGGTACTGAAGCTTTCTTT	CASSPSGRGLGTEAFF
once	TRBD2	TRBV7-2	TRBJ2-5	15	TGTGCCAGCAGCTTAGCGGGGGCGGGGGGAGAGACCCAGTACTTC	CASSLAGAGGETQYF
NA	TRBD2	TRBV7-2	TRBJ2-3	15	TGTGCCAGCAGCTTAATAGCGGGACCCACAGATACGCAGTATTTT	CASSLIAGPTDTQYF
once	NA	TRBV5-1	TRBJ2-5	15	TGCGCCAGCAGCTTGCAAGTAAAGCCGGGGGAGACCCAGTACTTC	CASSLQVKPGETQYF
few	NA	TRBV6-1	TRBJ2-7	17	TGTGCCAGCAGCCCCAAGATTACTTCCTATTTCTCCTACGAGCAGTACTTC	CASSPKITSYFSYEQYF
NA	TRBD1	TRBV5-1	TRBJ2-7	13	TGCGCCAGCAGCCCTGGACAGGTCTACGAGCAGTACTTC	CASSPGQVYEQYF
few	NA	TRBV12-3/TRBV12-4	TRBJ2-7	16	TGTGCCAGCAGTTACACCGCGACAGGTATCTCCTACGAGCAGTACTTC	CASSYTATGISYEQYF
few	NA	TRBV5-1	TRBJ2-3	15	TGCGCCAGCAGGCCATTGGGGTTCGGCACAGATACGCAGTATTTT	CASRPLGFGTDTQYF
NA	TRBD1	TRBV12-3/TRBV12-4	TRBJ1-2	16	TGTGCCAGCAGCAGCTATCAGACAGGGCCTATCTATGGCTACACCTTC	CASSSYQTGPIYGYTF
NA	TRBD2	TRBV7-9	TRBJ2-1	16	TGTGCCAGCAGCTTAGCAGCGGGAGCGTCCTACAATGAGCAGTTCTTC	CASSLAAGASYNEQFF
NA	TRBD2	TRBV3-1	TRBJ2-5	14	TGTGCCAGCAGCCCACGGGGGGACCAAGAGACCCAGTACTTC	CASSPRGDQETQYF
NA	NA	TRBV7-9	TRBJ1-5	15	TGTGCCAGCAGCTTATCGGCAGGGGAGGGTCAGCCCCAGCATTTT	CASSLSAGEGQPQHF
NA	TRBD1	TRBV6-5	TRBJ2-4	19	TGTGCCAGCAGTTACACGGGGACAGTTCGAAGCATGGTAAAAAACATTCAGTACTTC	CASSYTGTVRSMVKNIQYF
NA	NA	TRBV18	TRBJ2-3	14	TGTGCCAGCTCACCACCCTTGAGGACAGATACGCAGTATTTT	CASSPPLRTDTQYF
NA	TRBD2	TRBV10-3	TRBJ2-1	11	TGTGCCATCAGTGACGGGACCGCTAGCGGCTTC	CAISDGTASGF
few	TRBD1	TRBV6-1	TRBJ1-1	17	TGTGCCAGCAGTCCCCGTGGCAGGGGGTTCCCGAACACTGAAGCTTTCTTT	CASSPRGRGFPNTEAFF
many	NA	TRBV20-1	TRBJ2-2	12	TGCAGTGCTAGAACGGACACCGGGGAGCTGTTTTTT	CSARTDTGELFF
few	TRBD2	TRBV20-1	TRBJ2-2	12	TGCAGTGCTAGCGCGGGAGCTGGGGAGCTGTTTTTT	CSASAGAGELFF
few	NA	TRBV28	TRBJ1-5	14	TGTGCCAGCACCTCTGCGGCCCTGGCACGGCCCCAGCATTTT	CASTSAALARPQHF
few	TRBD1	TRBV5-1	TRBJ1-1	15	TGCGCCAGCAGCACCCTAGGGACAGCGAACACTGAAGCTTTCTTT	CASSTLGTANTEAFF
few	NA	TRBV5-1	TRBJ2-7	16	TGCGCCAGCAGTATACGTCCCACGGGCGGCTCCTACGAGCAGTACTTC	CASSIRPTGGSYEQYF
few	NA	TRBV7-9	TRBJ1-1	15	TGTGCCAGCAGCTTAGGCGGCAGAGACAACACTGAAGCTTTCTTT	CASSLGGRDNTEAFF
few	NA	TRBV19	TRBJ1-5	13	TGTGCCAGTAGCTCGGGAGGAAATCAGCCCCAGCATTTT	CASSSGGNQPQHF
few	TRBD2	TRBV5-5	TRBJ2-1	16	TGTGCCAGCAGCTTGGGCCTAGCGGGCTCCTACAATGAGCAGTTCTTC	CASSLGLAGSYNEQFF
few	TRBD2	TRBV10-3	TRBJ2-7	14	TGTGCCATCAAAGGGACTAGCGGAGCCTACGAGCAGTACTTC	CAIKGTSGAYEQYF
NA	NA	TRBV29-1	TRBJ2-3	12	TGCAGCGTTGACGTTAGTGGGGATACGCAGTATTTT	CSVDVSGDTQYF
NA	TRBD2	TRBV5-1	TRBJ2-3	17	TGCGCCAGCACCTTGAGCAATCGGGAGGGCCTTGTAGATACGCAGTATTTT	CASTLSNREGLVDTQYF
NA	NA	TRBV6-5	TRBJ2-7	15	TGTGCCAGCAGTTACCGATGGACCCCGCTGGGCGAGCAGTACTTC	CASSYRWTPLGEQYF
NA	NA	TRBV7-2	TRBJ2-3	12	TGTGCCAGCAGCATACACAGGGATACGCAGTATTTT	CASSIHRDTQYF
NA	NA	TRBV20-1	TRBJ1-2	13	TGCAGTGCTAGGGGGGACATTTCCTATGGCTACACCTTC	CSARGDISYGYTF
many	TRBD2	TRBV29-1	TRBJ2-1	13	TGCAGCGTTGTGTCTAGCGGGGCTAATGAGCAGTTCTTC	CSVVSSGANEQFF
few	NA	TRBV5-5	TRBJ2-7	13	TGTGCCAGCAGTTCGGGACCTACCTACGAGCAGTACTTC	CASSSGPTYEQYF
NA	TRBD2	TRBV6-1	TRBJ2-3	17	TGTGCCAGCAGCTCGTCGGGCGCGGGGGGATCGTTTTATACGCAGTATTTT	CASSSSGAGGSFYTQYF
few	NA	TRBV6-1	TRBJ1-5	13	TGTGCCAGCAGTGAAGCGCGGGGGTCGCCCCAGCATTTT	CASSEARGSPQHF
few	NA	TRBV6-2/TRBV6-3	TRBJ2-7	12	TGTGCCAGCACATTGAGTCCGGGTCGGCAGTACTTC	CASTLSPGRQYF
NA	NA	TRBV6-2/TRBV6-3	TRBJ2-5	15	TGTGCCAGCAGTTACTCAGGAATCGGAAAAGAGACCCAGTACTTC	CASSYSGIGKETQYF
NA	TRBD1	TRBV25-1	TRBJ1-1	16	TGTGCCAGCAGTGCGCCAGGGACAGGGGGTTCCGCTGAAGCTTTCTTT	CASSAPGTGGSAEAFF
NA	TRBD1	TRBV28	TRBJ1-1	15	TGTGCCAGCAGTTTATCCGGGACAGGGTGGACTGAAGCTTTCTTT	CASSLSGTGWTEAFF
few	TRBD2	TRBV12-3/TRBV12-4	TRBJ2-7	15	TGTGCCAGCAGCCTGTGGACTAGCCAACCTTACGAGCAGTACTTC	CASSLWTSQPYEQYF
NA	NA	TRBV6-2/TRBV6-3	TRBJ2-7	13	TGTGCCAGCAGTTACACTAGATCCTACGAGCAGTACTTC	CASSYTRSYEQYF
NA	NA	TRBV2	TRBJ2-7	14	TGTGCCAGCAGAGGATCTAGGGGTCTTCTGGAGCAGTACTTC	CASRGSRGLLEQYF
NA	NA	TRBV28	TRBJ1-1	13	TGTGCCAGCAGCTGGGGGAGGGGGACTGAAGCTTTCTTT	CASSWGRGTEAFF
few	NA	TRBV10-3	TRBJ2-7	13	TGTGCCATAACGGTAGGACAGTCCTACGAGCAGTACTTC	CAITVGQSYEQYF
NA	TRBD2	TRBV11-2	TRBJ2-5	18	TGTGCCAGCAGCTTTAGGGGACCTCTAGCGGAGATACCTTTGGGCCAGTACTTC	CASSFRGPLAEIPLGQYF
few	NA	TRBV6-5	TRBJ2-7	15	TGTGCCAGCAGTTACTCGATTTCCATCTCCTACGAGCAGTACTTC	CASSYSISISYEQYF
few	NA	TRBV12-3/TRBV12-4	TRBJ2-1	11	TGTGCCAGCACTACTACGAGGGAGCAGTTCTTC	CASTTTREQFF
NA	NA	TRBV18	TRBJ2-3	14	TGTGCCAGCTCACTGGGCTCCCACACAGATACGCAGTATTTT	CASSLGSHTDTQYF
NA	TRBD1	TRBV7-9	TRBJ2-5	13	TGTGCCAGCAGCCGCCGACAGGGCGAGACCCAGTACTTC	CASSRRQGETQYF